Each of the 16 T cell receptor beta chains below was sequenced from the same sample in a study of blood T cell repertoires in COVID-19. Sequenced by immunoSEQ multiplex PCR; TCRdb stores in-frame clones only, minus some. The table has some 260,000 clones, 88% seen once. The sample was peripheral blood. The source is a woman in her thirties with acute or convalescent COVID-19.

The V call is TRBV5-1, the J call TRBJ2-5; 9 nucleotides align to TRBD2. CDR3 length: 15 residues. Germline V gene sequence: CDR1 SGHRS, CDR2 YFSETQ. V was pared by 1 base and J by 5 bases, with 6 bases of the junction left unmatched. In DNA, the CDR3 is TGCGCCAGCAGCTTGAATAGCGGGAGCATGGAGACCCAGTACTTC. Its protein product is CASSLNSGSMETQYF.

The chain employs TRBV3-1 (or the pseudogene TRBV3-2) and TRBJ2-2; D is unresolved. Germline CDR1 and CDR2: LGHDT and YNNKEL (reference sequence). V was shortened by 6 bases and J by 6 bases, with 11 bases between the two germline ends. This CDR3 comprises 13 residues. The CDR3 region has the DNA TGTGCCAGCAGTCAAATCCCAGCCGGGGAGCTGTTTTTT. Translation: CASSQIPAGELFF.

CDR3 residues: CASGTGLGISETQYF. The CDR3 nucleotides read TGTGCCAGCGGGACAGGTTTGGGGATTAGCGAGACCCAGTACTTC. The gene calls are TRBV6-5 and TRBJ2-5; TRBD1 aligns across 8 bases. There are 15 residues in the CDR3. In germline, CDR1 is MNHEY, CDR2 SVGAGI. Trimming took 8 bases from V and 5 from J; bases not matched to a gene: 13.

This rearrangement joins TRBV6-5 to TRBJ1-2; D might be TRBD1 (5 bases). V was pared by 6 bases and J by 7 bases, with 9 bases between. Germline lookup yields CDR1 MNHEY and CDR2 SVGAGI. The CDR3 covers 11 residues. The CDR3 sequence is CASRRGGGYTF. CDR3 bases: TGTGCCAGCAGGCGGGGGGGTGGCTACACCTTC.

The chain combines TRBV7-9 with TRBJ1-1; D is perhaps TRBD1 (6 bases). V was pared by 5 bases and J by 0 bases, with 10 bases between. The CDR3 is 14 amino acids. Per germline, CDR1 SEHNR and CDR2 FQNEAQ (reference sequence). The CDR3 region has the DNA TGTGCCAGCAGCCTAAGACAGGTGAACACTGAAGCTTTCTTT. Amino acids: CASSLRQVNTEAFF.

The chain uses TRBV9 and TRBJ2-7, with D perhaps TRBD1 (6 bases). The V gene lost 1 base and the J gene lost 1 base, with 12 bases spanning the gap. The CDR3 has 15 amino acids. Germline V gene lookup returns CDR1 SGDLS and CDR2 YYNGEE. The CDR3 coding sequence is TGTGCCAGCAGCGTAAATCAGGGGATGTCCTACGAGCAGTACTTC. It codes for CASSVNQGMSYEQYF.

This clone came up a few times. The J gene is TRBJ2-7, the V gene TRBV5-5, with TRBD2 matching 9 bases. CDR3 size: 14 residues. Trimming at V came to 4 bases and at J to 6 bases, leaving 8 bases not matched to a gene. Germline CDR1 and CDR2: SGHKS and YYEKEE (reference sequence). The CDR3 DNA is TGTGCCAGCAGCAATAGCGGGAGTGGCCTCGAGCAGTACTTC. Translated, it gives CASSNSGSGLEQYF.

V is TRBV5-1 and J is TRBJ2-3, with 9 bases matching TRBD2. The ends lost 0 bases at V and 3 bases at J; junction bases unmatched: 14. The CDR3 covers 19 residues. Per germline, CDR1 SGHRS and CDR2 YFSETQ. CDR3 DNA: TGCGCCAGCAGCTTGGGAGCGGGAGGTCGTATGAGAGGGACAGATACGCAGTATTTT. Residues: CASSLGAGGRMRGTDTQYF.

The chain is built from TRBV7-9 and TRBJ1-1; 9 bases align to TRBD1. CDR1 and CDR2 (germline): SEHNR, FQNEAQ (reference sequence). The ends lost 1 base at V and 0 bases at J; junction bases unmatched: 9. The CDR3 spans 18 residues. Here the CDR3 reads CASSLVGLRTGVNTEAFF. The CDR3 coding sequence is TGTGCCAGCAGCTTAGTGGGCCTACGGACAGGGGTGAACACTGAAGCTTTCTTT.

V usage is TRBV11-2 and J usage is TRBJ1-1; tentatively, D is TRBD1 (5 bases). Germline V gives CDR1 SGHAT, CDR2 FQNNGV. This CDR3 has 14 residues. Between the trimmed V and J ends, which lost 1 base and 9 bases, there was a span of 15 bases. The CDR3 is CASSLGPRGGQAFF. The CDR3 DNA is TGTGCCAGCAGCTTAGGGCCCCGCGGGGGACAAGCTTTCTTT.

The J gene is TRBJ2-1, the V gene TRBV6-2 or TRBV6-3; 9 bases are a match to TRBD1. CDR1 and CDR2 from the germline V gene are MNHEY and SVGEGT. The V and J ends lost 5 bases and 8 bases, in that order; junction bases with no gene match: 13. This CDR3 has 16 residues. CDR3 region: CASSGTRDRVGDEQFF. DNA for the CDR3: TGTGCCAGCAGTGGCACACGGGACAGGGTGGGAGATGAGCAGTTCTTC.

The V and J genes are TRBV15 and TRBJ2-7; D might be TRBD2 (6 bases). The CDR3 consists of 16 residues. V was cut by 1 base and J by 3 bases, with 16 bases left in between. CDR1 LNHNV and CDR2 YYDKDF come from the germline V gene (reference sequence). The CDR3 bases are TGTGCCACCAGCAGAGGGAAAACTTGGGGGGACTACGAGCAGTACTTC. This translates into CATSRGKTWGDYEQYF.

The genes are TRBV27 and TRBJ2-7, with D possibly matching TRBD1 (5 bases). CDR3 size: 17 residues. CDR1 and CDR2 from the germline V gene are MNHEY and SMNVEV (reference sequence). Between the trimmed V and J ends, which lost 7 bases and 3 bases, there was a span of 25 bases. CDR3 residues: CASKSQGPPDRDYEQYF. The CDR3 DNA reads TGTGCCAGCAAATCGCAGGGCCCCCCAGATCGTGACTACGAGCAGTACTTC.

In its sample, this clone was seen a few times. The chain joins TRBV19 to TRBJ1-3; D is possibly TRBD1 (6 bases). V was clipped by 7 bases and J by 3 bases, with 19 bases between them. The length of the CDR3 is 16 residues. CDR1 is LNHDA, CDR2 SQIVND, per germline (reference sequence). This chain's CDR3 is CASIPRRGADGNTIYF. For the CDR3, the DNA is TGTGCCAGTATTCCCCGACGGGGGGCGGATGGAAACACCATATATTTT.

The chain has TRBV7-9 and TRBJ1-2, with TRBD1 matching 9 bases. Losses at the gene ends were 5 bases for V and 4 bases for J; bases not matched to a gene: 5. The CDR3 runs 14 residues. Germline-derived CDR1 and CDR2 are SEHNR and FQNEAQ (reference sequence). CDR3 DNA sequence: TGTGCCAGCAGCGAAAGGGACAGGGTCTATGGCTACACCTTC. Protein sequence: CASSERDRVYGYTF.

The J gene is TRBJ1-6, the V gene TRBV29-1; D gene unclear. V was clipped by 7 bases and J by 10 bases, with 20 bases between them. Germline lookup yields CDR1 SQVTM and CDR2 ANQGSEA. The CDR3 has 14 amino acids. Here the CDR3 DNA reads TGCAGCGCCCGAAGCGGTGGTCAGAGCTCACCCCTCCACTTT. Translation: CSARSGGQSSPLHF.